This T cell receptor (beta chain) originates from a study of T-cell memory formation after mild COVID-19. The study's findings and limits: A second wave expanding day 15 to 37 was CD4+-biased; contracting clones were balanced. Contracting CD4+ clones lay largely in CM and EM, with CD8+ ones residing in EMRA.

Employing constant-segment primers, 5'RACE generated TCR alpha and TCR beta cDNA libraries bearing sample barcodes and UMIs. MiXCR, run by TCRdb on the 5' RACE reads, gives a single entry per CDR3 protein. The sample has about 320,000 distinct CDR3 sequences; roughly an eighth are singletons. Of note for this clonotype: Its specificity is unknown.

V was pared by 6 bases and J by 4 bases, with 16 bases between. Germline lookup yields CDR1 SGHTA and CDR2 FQGNSA. The CDR3 length is 15 residues. The sequencing input was PBMCs or a T cell subset sorted from them (not recorded which). The receptor comes from a man between 18 and 35 years old who had mild COVID-19 (a few samples of this study predate the infection). Cell type and time point are not known. The chain couples TRBV7-2 to TRBJ2-1, with D possibly TRBD2 on 5 matching bases. The CDR3, as DNA: TGTGCCAGCAGTTCGACCGTAAGGGAGTACAATGAGCAGTTCTTC. Amino acid sequence: CASSSTVREYNEQFF.